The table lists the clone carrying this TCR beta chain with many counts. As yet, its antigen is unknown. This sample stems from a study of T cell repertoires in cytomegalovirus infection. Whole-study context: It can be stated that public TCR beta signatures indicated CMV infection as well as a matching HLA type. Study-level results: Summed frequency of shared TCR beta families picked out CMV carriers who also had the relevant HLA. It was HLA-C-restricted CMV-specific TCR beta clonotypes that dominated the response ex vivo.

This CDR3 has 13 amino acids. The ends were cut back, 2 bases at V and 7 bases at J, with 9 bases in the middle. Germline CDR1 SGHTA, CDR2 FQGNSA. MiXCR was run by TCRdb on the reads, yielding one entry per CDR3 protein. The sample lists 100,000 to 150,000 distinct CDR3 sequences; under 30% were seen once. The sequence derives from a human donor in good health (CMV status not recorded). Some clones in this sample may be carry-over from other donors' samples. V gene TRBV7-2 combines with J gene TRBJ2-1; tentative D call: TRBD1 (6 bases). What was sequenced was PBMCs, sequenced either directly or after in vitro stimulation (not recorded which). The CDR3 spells CASSLMQGNEQFF. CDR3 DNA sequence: TGTGCCAGCAGCTTAATGCAGGGGAATGAGCAGTTCTTC.